The clone carrying this T cell receptor beta chain was detected a few times. Antigen unknown. This sample is part of a study of T cells in Graves' hyperthyroidism and ophthalmopathy. General study results and limits: Among clonotypes expanded in thyroid above 0.001, most were also found in blood.

CDR1 and CDR2 (germline): MRHNA, SNTAGT. The CDR3 length is 14 residues. The trim removed 0 bases at V and 3 bases at J, leaving 0 bases unmatched. Amplification yielded TCR beta CDR3 regions, with RNA transcripts as the source. The primer set for the first-round RT-PCR of the TCR CDR3 was HTBI. TCRdb redid the calling of the multiplex PCR reads with MiXCR, one entry per CDR3 protein. The table records around 450,000 distinct CDR3 sequences, about a sixth of them present only once. This TCR was sampled from a woman between 18 and 29 years old with Graves' hyperthyroidism. The sequenced sample was blood. The J gene is TRBJ2-3, the V gene TRBV6-4; TRBD2 matches 7 bases. In DNA form, the CDR3 reads TGTGCCAGCAGTGACTCGCGGGAGACAGATACGCAGTATTTT. It encodes CASSDSRETDTQYF.